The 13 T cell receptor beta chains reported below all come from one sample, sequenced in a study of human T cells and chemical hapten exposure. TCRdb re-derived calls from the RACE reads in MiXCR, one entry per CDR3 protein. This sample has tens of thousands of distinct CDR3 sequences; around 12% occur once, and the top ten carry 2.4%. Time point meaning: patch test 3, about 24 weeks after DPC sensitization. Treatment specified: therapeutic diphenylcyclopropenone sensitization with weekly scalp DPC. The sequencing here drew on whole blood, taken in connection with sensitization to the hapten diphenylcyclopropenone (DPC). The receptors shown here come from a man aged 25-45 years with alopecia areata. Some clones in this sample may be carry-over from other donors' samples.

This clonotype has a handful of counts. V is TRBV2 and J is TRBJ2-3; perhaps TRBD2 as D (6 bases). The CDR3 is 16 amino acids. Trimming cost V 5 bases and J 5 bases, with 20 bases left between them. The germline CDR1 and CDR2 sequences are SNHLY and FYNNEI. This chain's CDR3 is CASSTDSWGVGDTQYF. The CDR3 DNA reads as TGTGCCAGCAGTACCGACAGTTGGGGGGTGGGAGATACGCAGTATTTT.

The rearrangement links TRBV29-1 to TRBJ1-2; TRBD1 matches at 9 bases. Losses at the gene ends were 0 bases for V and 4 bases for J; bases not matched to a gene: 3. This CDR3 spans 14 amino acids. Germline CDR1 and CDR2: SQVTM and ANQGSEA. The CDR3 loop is CSVEDPGQGYGYTF. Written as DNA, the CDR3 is TGCAGCGTTGAAGATCCGGGACAGGGCTATGGCTACACCTTC.

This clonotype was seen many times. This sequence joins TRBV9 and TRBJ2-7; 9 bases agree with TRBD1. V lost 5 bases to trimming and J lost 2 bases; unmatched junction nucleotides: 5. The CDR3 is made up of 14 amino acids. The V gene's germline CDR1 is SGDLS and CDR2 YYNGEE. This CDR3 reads CASSAGQGTYEQYF. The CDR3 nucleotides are TGTGCCAGCAGTGCGGGACAGGGTACCTACGAGCAGTACTTC.

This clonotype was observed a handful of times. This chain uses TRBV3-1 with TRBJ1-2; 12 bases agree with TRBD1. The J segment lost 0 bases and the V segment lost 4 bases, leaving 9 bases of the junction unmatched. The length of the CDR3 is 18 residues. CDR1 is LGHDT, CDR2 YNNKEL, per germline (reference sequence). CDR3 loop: CASSPDWDRGLSNYGYTF. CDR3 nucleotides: TGTGCCAGCAGCCCCGATTGGGACAGGGGGCTTTCTAACTATGGCTACACCTTC. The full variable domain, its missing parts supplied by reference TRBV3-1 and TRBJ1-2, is DTAVSQTPKYLVTQMGNDKSIKCEQNLGHDTMYWYKQDSKKFLKIMFSYNNKELIINETVPNRFSPKSPDKAHLNLHINSLELGDSAVYFCASSPDWDRGLSNYGYTFGSGTRLTVV.

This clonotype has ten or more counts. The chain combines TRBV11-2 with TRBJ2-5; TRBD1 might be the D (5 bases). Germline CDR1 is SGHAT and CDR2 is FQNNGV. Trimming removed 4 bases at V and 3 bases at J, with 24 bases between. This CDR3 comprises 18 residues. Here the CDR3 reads CASSSTGVWVLREETQYF. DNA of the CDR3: TGTGCCAGCAGCTCCACAGGAGTATGGGTACTTAGGGAAGAGACCCAGTACTTC.

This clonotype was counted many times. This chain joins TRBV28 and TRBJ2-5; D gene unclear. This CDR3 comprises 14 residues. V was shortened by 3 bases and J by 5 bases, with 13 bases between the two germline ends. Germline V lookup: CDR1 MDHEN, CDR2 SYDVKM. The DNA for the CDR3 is TGTGCCAGCAGTTTGTTAGGCGCTGGGGAGACCCAGTACTTC. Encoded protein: CASSLLGAGETQYF. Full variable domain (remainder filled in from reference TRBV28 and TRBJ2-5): DVKVTQSSRYLVKRTGEKVFLECVQDMDHENMFWYRQDPGLGLRLIYFSYDVKMKEKGDIPEGYSVSREKKERFSLILESASTNQTSMYLCASSLLGAGETQYFGPGTRLLVL.

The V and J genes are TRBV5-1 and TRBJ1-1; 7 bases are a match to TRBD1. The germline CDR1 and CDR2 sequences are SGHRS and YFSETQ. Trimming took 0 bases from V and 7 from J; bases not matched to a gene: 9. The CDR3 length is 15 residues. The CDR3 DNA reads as TGCGCCAGCAGCTTGGAAGCCAGGGGGTTGGGTGAAGCTTTCTTT. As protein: CASSLEARGLGEAFF.

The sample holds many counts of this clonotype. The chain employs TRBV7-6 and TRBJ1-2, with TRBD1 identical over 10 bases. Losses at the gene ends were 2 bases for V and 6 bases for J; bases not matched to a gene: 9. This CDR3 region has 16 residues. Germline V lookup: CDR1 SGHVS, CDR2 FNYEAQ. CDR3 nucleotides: TGTGCCAGCAGCTTAAGGGGACAGGGGTCGTTGGATGGCTACACCTTC. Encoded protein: CASSLRGQGSLDGYTF.

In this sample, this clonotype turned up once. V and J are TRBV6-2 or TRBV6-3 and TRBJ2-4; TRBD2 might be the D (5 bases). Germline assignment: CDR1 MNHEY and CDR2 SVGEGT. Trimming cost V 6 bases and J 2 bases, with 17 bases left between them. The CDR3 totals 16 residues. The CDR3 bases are TGTGCCAGCAGCAAAGTATTGTCGGGGACCAAAAACATTCAGTACTTC. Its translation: CASSKVLSGTKNIQYF.

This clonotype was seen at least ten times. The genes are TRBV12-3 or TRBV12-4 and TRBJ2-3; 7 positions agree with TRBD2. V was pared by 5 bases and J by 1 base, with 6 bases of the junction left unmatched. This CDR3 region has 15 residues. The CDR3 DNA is TGTGCCAGCAGTACTGGAGCGGGGCGCACAGATACGCAGTATTTT. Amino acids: CASSTGAGRTDTQYF.

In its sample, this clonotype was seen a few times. This CDR3 reads CASSLLVAETQYF. In DNA form, the CDR3 reads TGTGCCAGCAGCTTGTTGGTTGCCGAGACCCAGTACTTC. The chain recombines TRBV5-6 with TRBJ2-5; D remains ambiguous. Germline lookup yields CDR1 SGHDT and CDR2 YYEEEE. This CDR3 contains 13 residues. The V gene lost 1 base and the J gene lost 5 bases, with 9 bases spanning the gap.

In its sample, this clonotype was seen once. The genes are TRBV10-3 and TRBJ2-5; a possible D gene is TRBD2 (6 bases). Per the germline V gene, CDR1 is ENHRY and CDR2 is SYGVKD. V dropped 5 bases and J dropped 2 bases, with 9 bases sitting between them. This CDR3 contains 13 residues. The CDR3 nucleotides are TGTGCCATCAGTCCAGGGACTCAAGAGACCCAGTACTTC. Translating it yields CAISPGTQETQYF.

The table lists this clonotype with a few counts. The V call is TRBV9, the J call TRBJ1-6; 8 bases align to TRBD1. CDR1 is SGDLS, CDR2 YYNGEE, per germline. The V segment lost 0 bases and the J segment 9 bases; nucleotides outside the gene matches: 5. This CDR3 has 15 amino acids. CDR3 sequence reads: CASSVDPGGASPLHF. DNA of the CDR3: TGTGCCAGCAGCGTAGACCCAGGGGGCGCTTCACCCCTCCACTTT.